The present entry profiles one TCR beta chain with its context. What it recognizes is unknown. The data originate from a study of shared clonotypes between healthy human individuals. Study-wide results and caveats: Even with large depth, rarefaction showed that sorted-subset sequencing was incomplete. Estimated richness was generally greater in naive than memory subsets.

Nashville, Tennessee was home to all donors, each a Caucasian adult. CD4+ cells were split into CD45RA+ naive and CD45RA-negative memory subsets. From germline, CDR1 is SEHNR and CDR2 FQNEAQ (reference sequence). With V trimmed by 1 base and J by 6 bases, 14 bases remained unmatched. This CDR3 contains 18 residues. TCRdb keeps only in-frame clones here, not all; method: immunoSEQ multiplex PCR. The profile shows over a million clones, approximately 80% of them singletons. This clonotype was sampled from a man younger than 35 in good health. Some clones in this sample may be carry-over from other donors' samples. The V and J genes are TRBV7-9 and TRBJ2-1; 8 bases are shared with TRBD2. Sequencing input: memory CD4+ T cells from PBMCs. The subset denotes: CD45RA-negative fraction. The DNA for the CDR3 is TGTGCCAGCAGCTTAGAGTTTGGCGGGAGGACGATTACCAATGAGCAGTTCTTC. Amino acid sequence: CASSLEFGGRTITNEQFF.